Only a few counts were recorded for the clone carrying this TCR beta chain. The same CDR3 is also encoded by other DNA sequences in this sample. This sample stems from a study of blood T cell repertoires in COVID-19. Across the study: Samples came from the United States, Italy and Spain, spanning acute and convalescent COVID-19.

Per the authors' pipeline: How many nucleated cells were present was estimated from reference gene primer amplification. Using immunoSEQ multiplex PCR, the repertoire was profiled, and TCRdb retains in-frame clones only, with some absent. Clonal size and the V and J genes are those of that table, whereas D and trimming came from the DNA. The sample holds some 71,000 clones, roughly nine tenths seen once. The CDR3 covers 14 residues. CDR1 is WNHNN, CDR2 SYGVQD, per germline (reference sequence). Trimming took off 4 bases at V and 8 bases at J, with 15 bases between the two ends. The TCR comes from a woman aged 18-29 years with acute or convalescent COVID-19. Sequencing was carried out using peripheral blood. The genes are TRBV10-1 and TRBJ2-1; D call uncertain. DNA for the CDR3: TGCGCCAGCAGTGCACAAAGGCTGGGCTATGAGCAGTTCTTC. Translation: CASSAQRLGYEQFF.